The source of this T cell receptor (beta chain) is a study of regulatory T cells in long-lasting Graves disease. For TCR beta, libraries came from iRepertoire HTBI primers and Arm-PCR of CDR3 regions. TCRdb re-analysed the multiplex PCR reads in MiXCR, keeping a single row per CDR3 protein. The profile shows some 370,000 distinct CDR3 sequences, around 20% of them singletons. The sample's time point: persistent/refractory GD, antithyroid drugs over 5 years with positive TRAb. Generation of the TCR library employed RNA extracted from PBMCs. The clonotype was recovered from a female donor with Graves disease. Sequencing used peripheral blood mononuclear cells (PBMCs), obtained when the disease was refractory, from a patient treated with antithyroid drugs.

CDR3 sequence (DNA): TGTGCCAGCAGTGAAGCCCCTTTATACGAGCAGTACTTC. Encoded protein: CASSEAPLYEQYF. This sequence joins TRBV6-1 and TRBJ2-7; unclear D gene. The V gene lost 0 bases and the J gene lost 4 bases, with 7 bases spanning the gap. The CDR3 totals 13 residues. Germline V CDR1 and CDR2: MNHNS, SASEGT.